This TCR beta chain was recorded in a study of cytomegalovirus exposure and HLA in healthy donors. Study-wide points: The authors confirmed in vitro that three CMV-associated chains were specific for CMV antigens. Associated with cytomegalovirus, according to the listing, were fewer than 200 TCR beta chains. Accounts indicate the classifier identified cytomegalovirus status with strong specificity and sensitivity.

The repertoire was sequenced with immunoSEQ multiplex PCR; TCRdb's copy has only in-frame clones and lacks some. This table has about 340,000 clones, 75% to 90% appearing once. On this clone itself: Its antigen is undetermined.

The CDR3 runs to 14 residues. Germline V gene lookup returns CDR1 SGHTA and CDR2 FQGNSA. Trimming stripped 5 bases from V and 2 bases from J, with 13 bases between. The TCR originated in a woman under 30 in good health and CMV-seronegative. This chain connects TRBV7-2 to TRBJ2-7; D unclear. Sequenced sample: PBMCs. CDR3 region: CASSRVASAYEQYF. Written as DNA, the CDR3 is TGTGCCAGCAGCCGGGTGGCCTCAGCCTACGAGCAGTACTTC.